The clone carrying this T cell receptor beta chain was seen a few times. The V gene lost 0 bases and the J gene lost 1 base, with 6 bases spanning the gap. The germline V gene encodes CDR1 SGDLS and CDR2 YYNGEE. The CDR3 contains 14 residues. This specimen comes from a study of CD8 T cells in Susac syndrome. The RNA input was 0.5 to 1 ug, and it was reverse transcribed with random hexamers. TCRdb re-called the immunoSEQ multiplex PCR reads with MiXCR, one entry per CDR3 protein. The table includes fewer than 150,000 distinct CDR3 sequences, 94% detected once. This TCR derives from a human donor in good health. The chain links TRBV9 to TRBJ2-3; tentatively, D is TRBD2 (5 bases). Sequencing was done on a sample of CD8+ T cells from PBMCs. DNA for the CDR3: TGTGCCAGCAGCGTAGTCGGGGGCACAGATACGCAGTATTTT. Protein: CASSVVGGTDTQYF. The full variable domain, with the rest looked up from reference TRBV9 and TRBJ2-3, is DSGVTQTPKHLITATGQRVTLRCSPRSGDLSVYWYQQSLDQGLQFLIQYYNGEERAKGNILERFSAQQFPDLHSELNLSSLELGDSALYFCASSVVGGTDTQYFGPGTRLTVL.